This T cell receptor (beta chain) is drawn from a study of CD8+ T cells in alopecia areata (dated by TCRdb to 2016 to 2018). Looking at the study overall: Treated patients were enrolled in an open-label pilot trial of oral tofacitinib, 5 to 10 mg twice daily, for moderate-to-severe alopecia areata. Amplification of TCRbeta CDR3 regions was done by immunoSEQ multiplex PCR using 35 Vbeta forward primers and 13 Jbeta reverse primers. Clonality in the scalp was compared among normal scalp (n=4), patchy alopecia areata scalp (n=8), and alopecia totalis/universalis scalp (n=8). For the treated patients, the SALT score, which quantifies what percentage of scalp surface area is affected, served as the measure of disease severity. Scalp tissue and sorted CD4+ and CD8+ peripheral blood T cells from patchy and totalis/universalis alopecia areata patients and from healthy controls were covered by human TCRbeta sequencing. RNA was obtained with the PAXgene miRNA kit for fixed scalp, the miRNeasy kit for PBMCs, and the RNeasy kit for mouse skin. The study used high-throughput TCRbeta sequencing to examine T cell clonal expansion in alopecia areata, in both the C3H/HeJ mouse model and human patients. Tofacitinib-treated patients had biopsies at baseline and at 4 and 24 weeks of treatment, with a later scalp biopsy in several patients. Tofacitinib was administered for 6 to 18 months, and 6 months of follow-up off drug were then conducted to assess delayed response and recurrence. Results the study describes overall, beyond this receptor: Resident alphabeta T cells in normal human skin are also sequenced, complicating scalp TCR repertoire analysis, unlike mouse skin dominated by gammadelta T cells. Many expanded lesional clones were found to persist in scalp and blood during tofacitinib treatment, and relapse after treatment cessation may be partly explained by this persistence. The treated cohort was small, with a single nonresponder, so links between baseline CD8+ expansion and response need larger studies. Higher clonality and more expanded CD8+ clones were observed in lesional scalp than in normal scalp, particularly in alopecia totalis/universalis, a finding suggestive of antigenic drive. Tofacitinib significantly decreased scalp clonality and the number of expanded CD8+ clones among the top 100 scalp clones. Compared with mice, TCR sequences shared between patients were less clear, possibly partly because of HLA diversity across the patient population.

The V and J ends are trimmed by 6 bases and 7 bases, leaving 19 bases between them. From cysteine to phenylalanine, the CDR3 is 14 amino acids long. The only DNA kept is the CDR3, 42 bases in frame from the first base. CDR1 and CDR2 are read off the germline V gene as SGHVS and FNYEAQ. In light of the paper, this sample's time point label describes: 24 weeks on oral tofacitinib. The treatment or condition label for this specimen denotes: oral pan-JAK inhibitor, 5-10 mg twice daily. From alopecia areata patients, peripheral blood was collected along with lesional scalp punch biopsies. PBMCs were isolated by density centrifugation and stained for CD3, CD4 and CD8, and CD4+ and CD8+ T cells were sorted on a FACSAria. The library was generated by the immunoSEQ multiplex PCR assay. RNA was extracted from all samples and reverse transcribed into cDNA as template for TCR sequencing. First-strand cDNA was synthesized with SuperScript III using a 2:1 mix of oligo-dT and random hexamers. A synthetic immune receptor repertoire was used to assess amplification bias, and residual bias was removed computationally. The authors' pipeline ran thus. After raw reads were preprocessed to remove errors, the CDR3 was defined following IMGT conventions as running from the conserved cysteine to phenylalanine. To get clonality, Shannon entropy was normalized by log2 of the number of productive unique TCRs and the result was subtracted from 1. Whether scalp clones were CD4 or CD8 was inferred by matching scalp TCRbeta sequences against CD4 and CD8 repertoires sorted from blood. Imported from immuneACCESS, the table was reduced by TCRdb to in-frame sequences with V and J called. These copies leave out some clones; in studies compared against another copy, an unresolved V gene accounts for under half, and the cause of the remainder is not known. Clonal size and the V and J genes are those of that table, whereas D and trimming came from the DNA. This sample gives about 76,000 clones in total; around 61% of them show up just once. The ten largest make up around 20% of the sample.

To note about this clone: Its recognized antigen is unknown. Base qualities were left out, and no much larger clone turns up one base away.

This TCR derives from a human donor with alopecia areata. The sequence links TRBV7-6 to TRBJ2-7, with TRBD2 perhaps the D gene, on 6 matching bases. The sequences come from CD8+ T cells sorted from blood, collected at week 24, from a patient treated with tofacitinib. The DNA reads as follows: TGTGCCAGCAGTTTGGGACTGAGGGCGCGGGAGCAGTACTTC. It translates to CASSLGLRAREQYF.